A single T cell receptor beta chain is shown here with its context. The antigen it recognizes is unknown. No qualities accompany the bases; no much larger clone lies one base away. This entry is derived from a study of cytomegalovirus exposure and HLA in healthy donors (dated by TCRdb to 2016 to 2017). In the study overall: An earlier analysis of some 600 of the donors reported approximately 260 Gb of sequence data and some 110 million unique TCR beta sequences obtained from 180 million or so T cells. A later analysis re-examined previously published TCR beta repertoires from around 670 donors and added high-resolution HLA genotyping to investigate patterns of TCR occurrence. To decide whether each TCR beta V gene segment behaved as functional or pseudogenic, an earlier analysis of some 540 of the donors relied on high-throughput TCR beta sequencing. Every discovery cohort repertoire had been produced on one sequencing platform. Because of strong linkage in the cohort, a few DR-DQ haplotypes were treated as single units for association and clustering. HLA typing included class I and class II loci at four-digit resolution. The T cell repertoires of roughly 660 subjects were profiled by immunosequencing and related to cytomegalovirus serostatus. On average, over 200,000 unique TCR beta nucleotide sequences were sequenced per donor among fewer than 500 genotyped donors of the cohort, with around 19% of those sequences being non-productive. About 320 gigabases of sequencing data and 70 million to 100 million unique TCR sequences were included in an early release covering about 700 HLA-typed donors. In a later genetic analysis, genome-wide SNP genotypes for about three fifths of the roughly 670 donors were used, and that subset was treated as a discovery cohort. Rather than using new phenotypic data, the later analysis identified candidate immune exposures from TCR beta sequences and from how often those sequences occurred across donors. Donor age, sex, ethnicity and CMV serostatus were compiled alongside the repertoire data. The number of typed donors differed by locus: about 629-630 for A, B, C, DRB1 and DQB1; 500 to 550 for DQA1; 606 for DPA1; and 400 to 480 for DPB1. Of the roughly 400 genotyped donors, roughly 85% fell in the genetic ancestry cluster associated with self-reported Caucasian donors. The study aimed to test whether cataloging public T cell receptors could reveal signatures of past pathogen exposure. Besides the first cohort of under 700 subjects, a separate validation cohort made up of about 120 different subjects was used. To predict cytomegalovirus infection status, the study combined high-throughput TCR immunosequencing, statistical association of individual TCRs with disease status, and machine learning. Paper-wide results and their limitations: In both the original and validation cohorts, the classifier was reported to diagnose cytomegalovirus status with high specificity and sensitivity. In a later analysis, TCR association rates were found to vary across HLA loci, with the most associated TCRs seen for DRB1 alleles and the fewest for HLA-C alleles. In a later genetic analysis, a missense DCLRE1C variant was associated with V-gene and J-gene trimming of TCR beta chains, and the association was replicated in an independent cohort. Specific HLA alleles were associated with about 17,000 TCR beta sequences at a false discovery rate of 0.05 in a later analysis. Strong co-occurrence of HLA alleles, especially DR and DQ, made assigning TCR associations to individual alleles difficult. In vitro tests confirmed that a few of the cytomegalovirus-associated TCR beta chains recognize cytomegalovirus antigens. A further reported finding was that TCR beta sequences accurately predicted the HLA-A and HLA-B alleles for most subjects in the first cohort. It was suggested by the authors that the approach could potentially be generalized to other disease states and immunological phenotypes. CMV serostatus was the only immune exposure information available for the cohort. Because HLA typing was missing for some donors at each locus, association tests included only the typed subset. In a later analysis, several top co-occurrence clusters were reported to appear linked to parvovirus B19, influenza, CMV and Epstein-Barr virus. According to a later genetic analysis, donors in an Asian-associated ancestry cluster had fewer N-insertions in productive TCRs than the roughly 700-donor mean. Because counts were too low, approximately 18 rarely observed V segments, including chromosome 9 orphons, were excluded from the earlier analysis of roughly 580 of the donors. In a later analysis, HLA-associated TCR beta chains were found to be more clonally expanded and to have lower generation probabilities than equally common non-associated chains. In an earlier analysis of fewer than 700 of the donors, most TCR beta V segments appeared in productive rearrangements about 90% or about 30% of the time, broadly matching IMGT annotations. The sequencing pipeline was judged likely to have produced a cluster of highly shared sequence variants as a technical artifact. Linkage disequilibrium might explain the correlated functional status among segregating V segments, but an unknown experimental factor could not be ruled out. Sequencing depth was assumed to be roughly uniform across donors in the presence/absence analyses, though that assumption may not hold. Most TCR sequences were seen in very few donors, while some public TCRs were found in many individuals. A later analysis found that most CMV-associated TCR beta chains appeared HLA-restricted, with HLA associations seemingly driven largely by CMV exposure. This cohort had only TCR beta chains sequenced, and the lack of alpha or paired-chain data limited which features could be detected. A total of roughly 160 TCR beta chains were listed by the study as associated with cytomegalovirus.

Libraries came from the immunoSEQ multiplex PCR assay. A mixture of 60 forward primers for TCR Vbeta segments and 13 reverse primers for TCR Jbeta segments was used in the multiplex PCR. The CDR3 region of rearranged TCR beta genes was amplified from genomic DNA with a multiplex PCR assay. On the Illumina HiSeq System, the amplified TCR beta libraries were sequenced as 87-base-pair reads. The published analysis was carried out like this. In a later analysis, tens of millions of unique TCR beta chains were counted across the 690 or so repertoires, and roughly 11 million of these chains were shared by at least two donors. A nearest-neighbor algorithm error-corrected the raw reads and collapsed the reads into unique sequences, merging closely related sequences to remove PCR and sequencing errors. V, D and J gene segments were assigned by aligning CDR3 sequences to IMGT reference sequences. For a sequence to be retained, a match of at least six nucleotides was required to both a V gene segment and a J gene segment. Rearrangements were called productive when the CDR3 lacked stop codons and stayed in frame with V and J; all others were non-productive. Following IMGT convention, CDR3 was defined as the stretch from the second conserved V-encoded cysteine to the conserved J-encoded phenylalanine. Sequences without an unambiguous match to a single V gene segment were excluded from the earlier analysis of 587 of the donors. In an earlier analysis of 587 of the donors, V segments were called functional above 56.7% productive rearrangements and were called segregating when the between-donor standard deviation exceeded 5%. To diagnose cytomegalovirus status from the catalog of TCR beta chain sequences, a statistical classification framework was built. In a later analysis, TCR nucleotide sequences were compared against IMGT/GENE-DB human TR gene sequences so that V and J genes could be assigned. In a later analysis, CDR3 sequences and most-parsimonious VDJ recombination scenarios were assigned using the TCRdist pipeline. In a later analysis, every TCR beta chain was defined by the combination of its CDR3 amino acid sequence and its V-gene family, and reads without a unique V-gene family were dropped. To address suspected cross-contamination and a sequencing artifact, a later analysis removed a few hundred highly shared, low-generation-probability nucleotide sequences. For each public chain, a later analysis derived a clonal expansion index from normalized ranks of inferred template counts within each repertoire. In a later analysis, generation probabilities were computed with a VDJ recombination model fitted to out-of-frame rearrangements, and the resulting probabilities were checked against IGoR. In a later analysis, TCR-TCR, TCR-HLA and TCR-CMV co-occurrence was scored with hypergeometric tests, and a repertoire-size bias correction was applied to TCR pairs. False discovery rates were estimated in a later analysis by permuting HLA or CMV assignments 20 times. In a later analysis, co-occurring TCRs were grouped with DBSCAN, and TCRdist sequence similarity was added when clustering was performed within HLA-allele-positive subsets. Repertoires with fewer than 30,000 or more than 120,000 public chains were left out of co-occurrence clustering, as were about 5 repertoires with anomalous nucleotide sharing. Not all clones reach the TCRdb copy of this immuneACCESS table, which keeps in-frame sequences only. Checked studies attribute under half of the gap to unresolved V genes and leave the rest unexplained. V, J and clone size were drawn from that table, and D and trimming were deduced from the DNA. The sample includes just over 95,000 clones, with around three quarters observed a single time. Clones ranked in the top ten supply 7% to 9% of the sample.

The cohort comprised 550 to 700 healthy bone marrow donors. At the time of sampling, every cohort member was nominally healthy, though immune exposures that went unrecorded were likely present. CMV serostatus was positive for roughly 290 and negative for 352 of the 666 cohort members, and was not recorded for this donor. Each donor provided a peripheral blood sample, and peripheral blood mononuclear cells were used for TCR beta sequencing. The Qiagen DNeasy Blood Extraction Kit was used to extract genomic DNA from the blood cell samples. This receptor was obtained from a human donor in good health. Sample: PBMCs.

The CDR3 here reads CASSDRAGVRTEAFF. The DNA sequence is given as TGTGCCAGCAGTGACCGGGCGGGGGTGCGGACTGAAGCTTTCTTT. The chain uses TRBV2 and TRBJ1-1, with TRBD1 perhaps the D gene, on 5 matching bases. The germline V gene sets CDR1 to SNHLY and CDR2 to FYNNEI. Inclusive of the bounding cysteine and phenylalanine, the CDR3 is 15 residues long. CDR3 DNA only is kept here, 45 bases in frame from base 1. Trimming costs V 3 bases and J 5 bases, and their ends lie 16 bases apart.